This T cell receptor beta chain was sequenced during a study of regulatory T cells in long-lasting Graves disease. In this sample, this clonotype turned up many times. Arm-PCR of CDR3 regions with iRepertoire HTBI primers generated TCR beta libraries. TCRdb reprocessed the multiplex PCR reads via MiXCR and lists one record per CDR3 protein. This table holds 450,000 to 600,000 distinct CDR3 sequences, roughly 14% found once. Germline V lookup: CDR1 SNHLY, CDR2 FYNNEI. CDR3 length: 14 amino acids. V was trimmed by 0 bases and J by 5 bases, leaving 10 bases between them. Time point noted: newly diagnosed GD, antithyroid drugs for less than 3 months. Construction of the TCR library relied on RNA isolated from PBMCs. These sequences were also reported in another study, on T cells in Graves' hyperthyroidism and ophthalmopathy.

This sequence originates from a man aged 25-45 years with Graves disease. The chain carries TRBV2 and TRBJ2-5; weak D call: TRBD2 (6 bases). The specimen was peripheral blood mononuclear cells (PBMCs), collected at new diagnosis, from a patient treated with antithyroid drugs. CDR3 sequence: CASSEAIGGETQYF. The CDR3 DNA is TGTGCCAGCAGTGAAGCGATAGGAGGGGAGACCCAGTACTTC. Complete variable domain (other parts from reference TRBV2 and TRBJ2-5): EPEVTQTPSHQVTQMGQEVILRCVPISNHLYFYWYRQILGQKVEFLVSFYNNEISEKSEIFDDQFSVERPDGSNFTLKIRSTKLEDSAMYFCASSEAIGGETQYFGPGTRLLVL.